Listed here are 27 T cell receptor beta chains from one sample, sequenced in a study of cytomegalovirus exposure and HLA in healthy donors. The PCR ran on 60 Vbeta and 13 Jbeta primers. Sequencing was performed with immunoSEQ multiplex PCR; in TCRdb, only in-frame clones are kept and a portion is missing. The table shows roughly 180,000 clones, with about 77% occurring only once. The sequencing sample was made of PBMCs. These receptors all stem from a female donor in good health and CMV-seronegative.

This chain joins TRBV15 and TRBJ1-5; 7 bases map to TRBD1. Germline assignment: CDR1 LNHNV and CDR2 YYDKDF (reference sequence). Losses at the gene ends were 3 bases for V and 6 bases for J; bases not matched to a gene: 5. The CDR3 extends over 14 amino acids. The CDR3 DNA is TGTGCCACCAGCAGTGACAGGGCCTTTCAGCCCCAGCATTTT. Residues: CATSSDRAFQPQHF. Supplemented by reference TRBV15 and TRBJ1-5, the full variable domain reads DAMVIQNPRYQVTQFGKPVTLSCSQTLNHNVMYWYQQKSSQAPKLLFHYYDKDFNNEADTPDNFQSRRPNTSFCFLDIRSPGLGDTAMYLCATSSDRAFQPQHFGDGTRLSIL.

The genes are TRBV19 and TRBJ2-2; the match to TRBD1 covers 9 bases. The CDR3 has 14 residues. V shed 9 bases and J 7 bases; nucleotides not matched to a gene: 9. Germline V gene sequence: CDR1 LNHDA, CDR2 SQIVND (reference sequence). The CDR3 reads CASRTGVSGGELFF. As DNA, the CDR3 is TGTGCCAGCAGGACAGGGGTTAGCGGCGGGGAGCTGTTTTTT.

A few counts support this clone. Other DNA variants within this sample encode the same CDR3. The chain is built from TRBV6-5 and TRBJ1-2, with 11 bases aligning to TRBD1. In germline, CDR1 is MNHEY, CDR2 SVGAGI. The CDR3 has 13 amino acids. V gave up 6 bases and J gave up 5 bases; unmatched junction bases: 2. The CDR3, as DNA: TGTGCCAGCAGCCGGGACAGGGGGTATGGCTACACCTTC. Protein product: CASSRDRGYGYTF.

This chain uses TRBV11-3 with TRBJ1-4; unclear D gene. CDR3 length: 13 residues. Trimming took off 5 bases at V and 8 bases at J, with 12 bases between the two ends. The germline V gene has CDR1 SGHNT and CDR2 YENEEA. CDR3 region: CASSPTVGEKLFF. The CDR3 DNA follows: TGTGCCAGCAGCCCTACAGTTGGAGAAAAACTGTTTTTT.

The chain combines TRBV7-9 with TRBJ1-5; 8 nucleotides match TRBD1. With V trimmed by 5 bases and J by 5 bases, 8 bases remained unmatched. The CDR3 covers 15 residues. Per germline, CDR1 SEHNR and CDR2 FQNEAQ (reference sequence). CDR3: CASSTTTGGYQPQHF. The CDR3 DNA is TGTGCCAGCAGCACAACAACAGGGGGTTATCAGCCCCAGCATTTT.

For this clone: This sample includes further DNA sequences coding for the same CDR3. The genes are TRBV4-3 and TRBJ2-2, with 11 nucleotides matching TRBD2. The CDR3 has 18 amino acids. After removal of 7 bases from V and 8 bases from J, the junction contained 18 bases not matched to a gene. Germline V gives CDR1 LGHNA, CDR2 YSLEER. CDR3 in DNA: TGCGCCAGCACCCACAGTACCGGGCTAGCGGGAGGAGAGGGGGAGCTGTTTTTT. This sequence encodes CASTHSTGLAGGEGELFF.

This chain uses TRBV6-5 with TRBJ2-4; 12 bases are a match to TRBD1. V was pared by 5 bases and J by 7 bases, with 6 bases of the junction left unmatched. Germline loops: CDR1 MNHEY, CDR2 SVGAGI. The CDR3 sequence is 15 residues long. CDR3 protein: CASSPGTGGLNIQYF. In DNA, the CDR3 is TGTGCCAGCAGTCCGGGGACAGGGGGCTTGAACATTCAGTACTTC.

The table lists this clone with a count of one. The chain couples TRBV13 to TRBJ1-3; 9 bases map to TRBD1. V was clipped by 0 bases and J by 3 bases; unmatched bases: 9. The CDR3 covers 18 residues. The germline V gene has CDR1 PRHDT and CDR2 FYEKMQ (reference sequence). The CDR3 reads CASSLGLRTGDYGNTIYF. Written as DNA, the CDR3 is TGTGCCAGCAGCTTAGGCCTTAGGACAGGGGATTATGGAAACACCATATATTTT.

The chain combines TRBV29-1 with TRBJ2-7; perhaps TRBD1 as D (7 bases). CDR3 length equals 13 residues. Germline CDR1 reads SQVTM; CDR2 reads ANQGSEA. The V and J ends lost 5 bases and 4 bases respectively, with 15 bases between them. The CDR3 nucleotides read TGCAGCGTTTCGCAGGGGGGTTTTTACGAGCAGTACTTC. Translated: CSVSQGGFYEQYF.

This clone has a single count. The V and J genes are TRBV19 and TRBJ1-2; 8 bases agree with TRBD1. V was clipped by 6 bases and J by 4 bases; unmatched bases: 7. CDR3 length: 14 amino acids. CDR1 is LNHDA, CDR2 SQIVND, per germline (reference sequence). This CDR3 is CASRVGTGGYGYTF. The DNA of the CDR3 is TGTGCCAGTAGAGTAGGTACAGGGGGCTATGGCTACACCTTC.

CDR3 in DNA: TGTGCCAGCAGCTTTATACAGGAAAATCAGTTCTTC. Encoded protein: CASSFIQENQFF. The genes are TRBV11-3 and TRBJ2-1, with D perhaps TRBD1 (5 bases). V was pared by 3 bases and J by 13 bases, with 13 bases between. The germline V gene has CDR1 SGHNT and CDR2 YENEEA. The CDR3 is 12 amino acids. The variable domain in full, with the rest retrieved from reference TRBV11-3 and TRBJ2-1, is EAGVVQSPRYKIIEKKQPVAFWCNPISGHNTLYWYLQNLGQGPELLIRYENEEAVDDSQLPKDRFSAERLKGVDSTLKIQPAELGDSAVYLCASSFIQENQFFGPGTRLTVL.

This chain joins TRBV18 and TRBJ2-7, with a possible D match to TRBD2 (5 bases). V lost 2 bases and J lost 4, with 15 bases in between. CDR1 and CDR2 (germline): KGHSH, LQKENI. CDR3 length: 15 amino acids. CDR3: CASSPTREGFYEQYF. In nucleotides, the CDR3 is TGTGCCAGCTCACCAACTAGGGAAGGCTTTTACGAGCAGTACTTC.

The genes are TRBV5-5 and TRBJ1-2, with 7 nucleotides matching TRBD1. With 1 base clipped from V and 0 bases from J, the junction kept 9 bases outside the gene matches. The CDR3 runs to 17 residues. Germline CDR1 reads SGHKS; CDR2 reads YYEKEE (reference sequence). The CDR3 here is CASSLIPGQPANYGYTF. The CDR3 DNA is TGTGCCAGCAGCTTGATCCCGGGACAGCCGGCTAACTATGGCTACACCTTC.

This clone was seen more than once but under ten times. The CDR3 sequence: CASRERGTGGEQFF. Here the CDR3 DNA reads TGTGCCAGCAGGGAGCGGGGGACCGGGGGTGAGCAGTTCTTC. This chain connects TRBV6-1 to TRBJ2-1; TRBD2 agrees at 8 bases. CDR1 MNHNS and CDR2 SASEGT come from the germline V gene. The CDR3 is 14 residues long. Trimming removed 6 bases from V and 9 bases from J; junction bases left unmatched: 10.

In nucleotides, the CDR3 is TGTGCCAGCAGCCTAGGGCCGGGAACCTACGAGCAGTACTTC. It codes for CASSLGPGTYEQYF. This chain connects TRBV6-6 to TRBJ2-7; perhaps TRBD2 as D (5 bases). The V and J ends lost 6 bases and 2 bases respectively, with 14 bases between them. The CDR3 is made up of 14 amino acids. Germline lookup yields CDR1 MNHNY and CDR2 SVGAGI (reference sequence).

The J gene is TRBJ2-3, the V gene TRBV27; 9 positions match TRBD2. The germline V gene has CDR1 MNHEY and CDR2 SMNVEV (reference sequence). The CDR3 length is 16 residues. V shed 5 bases and J 4 bases; nucleotides not matched to a gene: 10. The CDR3 sequence is CASSVLAGRGADTQYF. The CDR3 DNA is TGTGCCAGCAGTGTCCTAGCGGGGAGGGGCGCAGATACGCAGTATTTT.

This chain connects TRBV30 to TRBJ2-2; D uncertain. V was cut by 6 bases and J by 5 bases, with 10 bases left in between. Per the germline V gene, CDR1 is GTSNPN and CDR2 is SVGIG (reference sequence). The CDR3 runs 12 residues. The CDR3 loop reads CACNKKTGELFF. CDR3 nucleotides: TGTGCCTGTAACAAGAAAACCGGGGAGCTGTTTTTT. The variable domain in full, with the rest retrieved from reference TRBV30 and TRBJ2-2, is SQTIHQWPATLVQPVGSPLSLECTVEGTSNPNLYWYRQAAGRGLQLLFYSVGIGQISSEVPQNLSASRPQDRQFILSSKKLLLSDSGFYLCACNKKTGELFFGEGSRLTVL.

The chain employs TRBV2 and TRBJ1-1, with D unclear. The length of the CDR3 is 13 residues. Per the germline V gene, CDR1 is SNHLY and CDR2 is FYNNEI. Trimming left V 3 bases short and J 1 base short, with 6 bases between. CDR3: CASSDDTNTEAFF. Written as DNA, the CDR3 is TGTGCCAGCAGTGACGACACGAACACTGAAGCTTTCTTT.

The chain uses TRBV29-1 and TRBJ2-1, with D possibly matching TRBD2 (6 bases). Germline V CDR1 and CDR2: SQVTM, ANQGSEA. This CDR3 has 12 amino acids. Deletions cut 0 bases from V and 7 bases from J, with 7 bases between. CDR3 protein: CSVEEGGNEQFF. CDR3 DNA: TGCAGCGTTGAAGAAGGAGGGAATGAGCAGTTCTTC.

V and J are TRBV4-2 and TRBJ1-2; tentative D call: TRBD1 (5 bases). CDR1 LGHNA and CDR2 YNFKEQ come from the germline V gene. Trimming shortened V by 4 bases and J by 1 base, and 13 bases separated the two germline ends. The CDR3 contains 15 residues. CDR3 in DNA: TGTGCCAGCAGCCCGGGGGATACCAGTAACTATGGCTACACCTTC. This encodes CASSPGDTSNYGYTF.

CDR3 coding DNA: TGTGCCAGCAGCTTGGGGGGGCGCACAGATACGCAGTATTTT. Its protein product is CASSLGGRTDTQYF. The gene calls are TRBV5-8 and TRBJ2-3; D is possibly TRBD1 (6 bases). The ends were cut back, 0 bases at V and 1 base at J, with 6 bases in the middle. The CDR3 covers 14 residues. The V gene's germline CDR1 is SGHTS and CDR2 YDEGEE.

The chain carries TRBV5-4 and TRBJ1-6; D may be TRBD1 (5 bases). CDR1 SGHNT and CDR2 YYREEE come from the germline V gene (reference sequence). CDR3 size: 13 residues. Trimming pared 0 bases from V and 7 bases from J, leaving 5 bases between. The CDR3 DNA sequence: TGTGCCAGCAGCTTGGACAGGAATTCACCCCTCCACTTT. This translates into CASSLDRNSPLHF.

The chain recombines TRBV7-8 with TRBJ2-2, with 8 bases lining up with TRBD2. The J segment lost 5 bases and the V segment lost 4 bases, leaving 12 bases of the junction unmatched. The CDR3 loop spans 17 amino acids. Germline values: CDR1 SGHVS, CDR2 FQNEAQ. CDR3 region: CASSSPLESGGTGELFF. Written as DNA, the CDR3 is TGTGCCAGCAGCTCCCCCTTGGAAAGCGGGGGAACCGGGGAGCTGTTTTTT.

This chain uses TRBV7-2 with TRBJ2-7; TRBD2 aligns across 11 bases. Germline CDR1 is SGHTA and CDR2 is FQGNSA. The CDR3 loop spans 15 amino acids. V lost 5 bases to trimming and J lost 2 bases; unmatched junction nucleotides: 5. CDR3 in DNA: TGTGCCAGCAGCCCTAGCGGGAGGCACACCTACGAGCAGTACTTC. It specifies CASSPSGRHTYEQYF.

The chain links TRBV6-5 to TRBJ2-1; 8 bases are shared with TRBD1. V lost 6 bases and J lost 0; bases outside the gene matches: 4. Germline V gene lookup returns CDR1 MNHEY and CDR2 SVGAGI. This CDR3 region has 15 residues. The CDR3 bases are TGTGCCAGCAGCCGAACAGGGGGCTCCTACAATGAGCAGTTCTTC. It encodes CASSRTGGSYNEQFF.

This clone was seen only a few times. The V call is TRBV5-4, the J call TRBJ2-7; TRBD1 matches at 7 bases. V was pared by 8 bases and J by 0 bases, with 5 bases of the junction left unmatched. The CDR3 runs 13 residues. The germline V gene has CDR1 SGHNT and CDR2 YYREEE (reference sequence). Written as DNA, the CDR3 is TGTGCCAGTTCCCAGGGGGACTCCTACGAGCAGTACTTC. Protein: CASSQGDSYEQYF.

The chain is built from TRBV9 and TRBJ2-3, with 7 bases lining up with TRBD2. J lost 3 bases, V lost 0 bases, and 4 bases had no gene match. Per germline, CDR1 SGDLS and CDR2 YYNGEE. CDR3 size: 15 residues. The CDR3 loop reads CASSVEGRETDTQYF. The CDR3, as DNA: TGTGCCAGCAGCGTAGAGGGGCGGGAGACAGATACGCAGTATTTT.